The rows below give T cell receptor beta chains drawn from one sample of a study of spatial heterogeneity in lung cancer. Each CDR3 protein gets one entry after TCRdb re-called the 5' RACE reads with MiXCR. This sample has about 82,000 distinct CDR3 sequences, with around 13% found just once. This specimen was PBMCs, taken at surgery. Receptors originate from a male donor with early-stage non-small cell lung cancer. Both conserved end residues are part of each CDR3. D genes are given only for firm matches. Some rows mark clone size as missing; the rest say once, few, many or name a class of expanded clone.

TRBJ2-2,few,TRBD1,15,TRBV29-1,TGCAGCGTGTCAAGTGGGACAGGGGACACCGGGGAGCTGTTTTTT,CSVSSGTGDTGELFF
TRBJ2-3,many,NA,12,TRBV7-2,TGTGCCAGCAGCTTACTTACAGATACGCAGTATTTT,CASSLLTDTQYF
TRBJ1-5,few,NA,14,TRBV9,TGTGCCAGCAGCGCCGAGTATAGCAATCAGCCCCAGCATTTT,CASSAEYSNQPQHF
TRBJ2-7,NA,TRBD2,14,TRBV7-9,TGTGCCAGCAGCTTAGTTGCGGGAGACGACGAGCAGTACTTC,CASSLVAGDDEQYF
TRBJ1-5,NA,TRBD1,15,TRBV5-1,TGCGCCAGCAGCTTAGGGACAGGGAACCATCAGCCCCAGCATTTT,CASSLGTGNHQPQHF
TRBJ2-7,NA,NA,12,TRBV24-1,TGTGCCACCAGTGATCGGGCCTACGAGCAGTACTTC,CATSDRAYEQYF
TRBJ2-1,NA,NA,12,TRBV2,TGTGCCAGCAGTGACAGCTACAATGAGCAGTTCTTC,CASSDSYNEQFF
TRBJ2-3,many,TRBD2,15,TRBV20-1,TGCAGTGCGGCCCGGGGCGGGGGGGCCACAGATACGCAGTATTTT,CSAARGGGATDTQYF
TRBJ1-1,many,NA,13,TRBV29-1,TGCAGCGTTGAAGATAAAGGGGTCACTGAAGCTTTCTTT,CSVEDKGVTEAFF
TRBJ2-1,NA,NA,19,TRBV6-2/TRBV6-3,TGTGCCAGCAGTTATGAGGCGGGCAGGGATTCCAGCTCCTACAATGAGCAGTTCTTC,CASSYEAGRDSSSYNEQFF
TRBJ2-2,NA,TRBD1,16,TRBV12-3/TRBV12-4,TGTGCCAGCAGTCCTGGACAGGGTAGGGACACCGGGGAGCTGTTTTTT,CASSPGQGRDTGELFF
TRBJ2-3,many,NA,16,TRBV7-9,TGTGCCAGCAGCTTTAGGGGAGGGGGTCGGACAGATACGCAGTATTTT,CASSFRGGGRTDTQYF
TRBJ2-1,NA,NA,12,TRBV25-1,TGTGCCAGCAGTGGGGGATACAATGAGCAGTTCTTC,CASSGGYNEQFF